A single sample gave rise to the 14 T cell receptor beta chains below, sequenced in a study of T cells expressing NK-cell markers. From the 5' RACE reads, TCRdb lists one entry per CDR3 protein and no DNA. The record lists roughly 390,000 distinct CDR3 sequences, of which the ten most abundant hold roughly 5.2%. The sequenced sample was blood T cells: a sorted CD56 or NKG2C T cell subset, CD4+ or CD8+ T cells, or bulk PBMC T cells (not recorded which). Source of these receptors: a man aged 18-75 years in good health.

The V and J genes are TRBV20-1 and TRBJ2-7; TCRdb names TRBD1, which stays unverified in the absence of DNA. Germline loops: CDR1 DFQATT, CDR2 SNEGSKA (reference sequence). The CDR3 runs 12 residues. CDR3: CSATDRVEEQYF.

The rearrangement uses TRBV6-1 and TRBJ1-6; TCRdb reports TRBD1, a call that lacks DNA to check it against. The CDR3 has 13 amino acids. Germline assignment: CDR1 MNHNS and CDR2 SASEGT. Here the CDR3 reads CASRWGQDSPLHF.

The rearrangement uses TRBV7-8 and TRBJ1-2; TCRdb's D call, TRBD1, is unchecked because there is no DNA. Germline values: CDR1 SGHVS, CDR2 FQNEAQ. The CDR3 totals 16 residues. The CDR3 region is CASSPYGTGGQYGYTF. Variable domain in full (rest from reference TRBV7-8 and TRBJ1-2): GAGVSQSPRYKVAKRGQDVALRCDPISGHVSLFWYQQALGQGPEFLTYFQNEAQLDKSGLPSDRFFAERPEGSVSTLKIQRTQQEDSAVYLCASSPYGTGGQYGYTFGSGTRLTVV.

This chain links TRBV29-1 with TRBJ1-5; absent DNA, TCRdb's TRBD1 call cannot be checked. Germline lookup yields CDR1 SQVTM and CDR2 ANQGSEA. The CDR3 length is 13 residues. CDR3 in amino acids: CSVGGASGQPQHF. The full variable domain, rest sourced from reference TRBV29-1 and TRBJ1-5, is SAVISQKPSRDICQRGTSLTIQCQVDSQVTMMFWYRQQPGQSLTLIATANQGSEATYESGFVIDKFPISRPNLTFSTLTVSNMSPEDSSIYLCSVGGASGQPQHFGDGTRLSIL.

The chain joins TRBV5-1 to TRBJ1-1; the D gene TCRdb calls, TRBD1, cannot be checked with no DNA. Germline V gene data show CDR1 as SGHRS and CDR2 as YFSETQ. The CDR3 has 18 amino acids. The CDR3 here is CASSLAGQGVRTNTEAFF.

The genes are TRBV5-1 and TRBJ2-6. The germline CDR1 and CDR2 sequences are SGHRS and YFSETQ. This CDR3 is built from 17 residues. CDR3 loop: CASSLDPKSIGANVLTF.

The rearrangement uses TRBV6-1 and TRBJ2-1; TCRdb designates TRBD1, a call that cannot be tested without DNA. The germline V gene encodes CDR1 MNHNS and CDR2 SASEGT. The CDR3 sequence is 13 residues long. CDR3 sequence reads: CASSELLTDRRFF.

This chain joins TRBV20-1 and TRBJ2-2; checking the TCRdb D call of TRBD2 is not possible without DNA. Germline V gives CDR1 DFQATT, CDR2 SNEGSKA (reference sequence). This CDR3 comprises 15 residues. CDR3 amino acids: CSASLAAKNTGELFF.

This CDR3 is CASSSRNANTGELFF. The chain employs TRBV7-8 and TRBJ2-2. Germline V gives CDR1 SGHVS, CDR2 FQNEAQ. The length of the CDR3 is 15 residues. The full variable domain, its missing parts supplied by reference TRBV7-8 and TRBJ2-2, is GAGVSQSPRYKVAKRGQDVALRCDPISGHVSLFWYQQALGQGPEFLTYFQNEAQLDKSGLPSDRFFAERPEGSVSTLKIQRTQQEDSAVYLCASSSRNANTGELFFGEGSRLTVL.

This chain links TRBV5-1 with TRBJ2-2; checking the TCRdb D call of TRBD2 is not possible without DNA. This CDR3 region has 16 residues. Germline loops: CDR1 SGHRS, CDR2 YFSETQ. CDR3 sequence: CASSATSGGPAWELFF.

CDR3 protein: CASSIGPPYEQYF. The V and J genes are TRBV19 and TRBJ2-7. The germline gives CDR1 LNHDA, CDR2 SQIVND (reference sequence). The CDR3 contains 13 residues.

The rearrangement uses TRBV7-2 and TRBJ1-2. The CDR3 has 15 residues. The germline V gene has CDR1 SGHTA and CDR2 FQGNSA. CDR3: CASSLVDRPSYGYTF.

The chain employs TRBV12-3 or TRBV12-4 and TRBJ2-7; the TRBD1 assignment by TCRdb is unverifiable without DNA. The CDR3 covers 15 residues. The CDR3 loop is CASSWTGHRSYEQYF.

This sequence joins TRBV12-3 or TRBV12-4 and TRBJ2-7; the TRBD1 assignment by TCRdb is unverifiable without DNA. The CDR3 extends over 15 amino acids. The CDR3: CASQRGGSHSYEQYF.